Below are 18 T cell receptor beta chains sequenced from a single sample in a study of cytomegalovirus exposure and HLA in healthy donors. PCR was performed using 60 Vbeta and 13 Jbeta primers. Measured with immunoSEQ multiplex PCR; TCRdb has only the in-frame clones, and not every one. The profile shows some 150,000 clones, 70% to 80% of them singletons. Source material: PBMCs. These receptors originate from a female donor in good health and CMV-seronegative.

J is TRBJ2-3 and V is TRBV27, with 12 bases lining up with TRBD2. The germline V gene encodes CDR1 MNHEY and CDR2 SMNVEV (reference sequence). The CDR3 totals 16 residues. The V gene end was trimmed by 8 bases and the J gene end by 5 bases; junction bases not matched to a gene: 11. The CDR3: CASGLRLAGAKDTQYF. CDR3 bases: TGTGCCAGCGGACTCAGACTAGCGGGAGCAAAAGATACGCAGTATTTT.

J is TRBJ2-3 and V is TRBV27; D not resolved. V was shortened by 6 bases and J by 8 bases, with 15 bases between the two germline ends. The CDR3 loop spans 13 amino acids. CDR1 is MNHEY and CDR2 is SMNVEV in the germline V gene (reference sequence). This chain's CDR3 is CASRNHLGGTQYF. The DNA for the CDR3 is TGTGCCAGCAGAAACCACCTCGGCGGTACGCAGTATTTT.

The gene calls are TRBV18 and TRBJ2-2, with TRBD2 matching over 8 bases. After removal of 8 bases from V and 4 bases from J, the junction contained 6 bases not matched to a gene. The CDR3 sequence is 14 residues long. Germline V CDR1 and CDR2: KGHSH, LQKENI. CDR3 DNA sequence: TGTGCCAGCGCATCGGGGGGGCTCACCGGGGAGCTGTTTTTT. Protein sequence: CASASGGLTGELFF.

The J gene is TRBJ2-7, the V gene TRBV2; maybe TRBD2 (6 bases). Trimming cost V 7 bases and J 1 base, with 20 bases left between them. Germline CDR1 reads SNHLY; CDR2 reads FYNNEI. CDR3 length: 16 residues. The chain's CDR3 is CASTFYRDFSSYEQYF. For the CDR3, the DNA is TGTGCCAGCACTTTCTATCGGGACTTTAGTTCCTACGAGCAGTACTTC.

CDR3: CASSLGSGGYYEQYF. In DNA form, the CDR3 reads TGTGCCAGCAGCTTAGGCAGCGGGGGGTACTACGAGCAGTACTTC. The V and J genes are TRBV7-9 and TRBJ2-7; 9 bases are shared with TRBD2. CDR1 and CDR2 from the germline V gene are SEHNR and FQNEAQ (reference sequence). V trimming: 1 base; J trimming: 3 bases; junction bases outside the gene matches: 4. There are 15 residues in the CDR3.

The V and J genes are TRBV28 and TRBJ2-7; D unresolved. The CDR3 is 14 residues long. The germline V gene has CDR1 MDHEN and CDR2 SYDVKM. V was trimmed by 2 bases and J by 3 bases, leaving 11 bases between them. The CDR3 loop is CASSLAVSSYEQYF. In nucleotides, the CDR3 is TGTGCCAGCAGTTTAGCGGTCTCGAGCTACGAGCAGTACTTC.

V gene TRBV19 combines with J gene TRBJ1-2; a possible D gene is TRBD1 (5 bases). This CDR3 has 14 residues. The V gene's germline CDR1 is LNHDA and CDR2 SQIVND (reference sequence). Trimming stripped 3 bases from V and 4 bases from J, with 12 bases between. The CDR3 protein is CASSMSQGTYGYTF. CDR3 coding DNA: TGTGCCAGTAGTATGTCGCAGGGAACCTATGGCTACACCTTC.

This chain links TRBV30 with TRBJ2-1, with TRBD2 matching over 12 bases. The V gene's germline CDR1 is GTSNPN and CDR2 SVGIG (reference sequence). J gave up 8 bases and V 2 bases, and 7 bases lay outside the gene matches. The length of the CDR3 is 15 residues. The CDR3 DNA reads as TGTGCCTGGAGTTCACTAGCGGGAGGTTCAGATGAGCAGTTCTTC. This sequence encodes CAWSSLAGGSDEQFF.

Of note for this clone: Other DNA sequences within the sample encode an identical CDR3. The rearrangement joins TRBV5-4 to TRBJ1-1; 7 bases line up with TRBD1. With V trimmed by 2 bases and J by 5 bases, 6 bases remained unmatched. Looked up from germline, CDR1 is SGHNT and CDR2 is YYREEE (reference sequence). This CDR3 contains 14 residues. The CDR3 coding sequence is TGTGCCAGCAGCTTAGGCAGGGGGAGGACTGAAGCTTTCTTT. Amino acids: CASSLGRGRTEAFF.

This rearrangement joins TRBV7-2 to TRBJ2-4; 8 positions agree with TRBD1. Germline V gene lookup returns CDR1 SGHTA and CDR2 FQGNSA. The CDR3 covers 16 residues. The trim removed 5 bases at V and 3 bases at J, leaving 9 bases unmatched. The CDR3, as DNA: TGTGCCAGCAGCCCTCCGACAGGGGAGGTCAAAAACATTCAGTACTTC. The encoded protein is CASSPPTGEVKNIQYF.

Concerning this clone itself: Other DNA sequences in this sample translate to the same CDR3. For the CDR3, the DNA is TGTGCCAGTAGGGAGGGGTCCCGCTATGGCTACACCTTC. Translation: CASREGSRYGYTF. The rearrangement links TRBV27 to TRBJ1-2, with D tentatively TRBD1 (5 bases). Germline assignment: CDR1 MNHEY and CDR2 SMNVEV (reference sequence). Trimming took off 9 bases at V and 4 bases at J, with 15 bases between the two ends. The CDR3 totals 13 residues.

This clone has just a few counts. This chain links TRBV19 with TRBJ2-2; D is possibly TRBD2 (6 bases). CDR1 and CDR2 from the germline V gene are LNHDA and SQIVND (reference sequence). The ends were cut back, 1 base at V and 1 base at J, with 10 bases in the middle. The CDR3 consists of 16 residues. The CDR3 sequence is CASSIVGGGNTGELFF. The CDR3 nucleotides read TGTGCCAGTAGTATAGTGGGGGGAGGGAACACCGGGGAGCTGTTTTTT.

The gene calls are TRBV6-1 and TRBJ1-1, with 7 bases matching TRBD1. V lost 6 bases and J lost 6; bases outside the gene matches: 1. Per germline, CDR1 MNHNS and CDR2 SASEGT. CDR3 length: 11 amino acids. CDR3 DNA: TGTGCCAGCAGCGACAGGGCTGAAGCTTTCTTT. This translates into CASSDRAEAFF.

Only one count was recorded for this clone. The V call is TRBV5-5, the J call TRBJ2-5; weak D call: TRBD2 (5 bases). V dropped 2 bases and J dropped 4 bases, with 9 bases sitting between them. CDR1 and CDR2 (germline): SGHKS, YYEKEE (reference sequence). There are 13 residues in the CDR3. This CDR3 reads CASSFFRGETQYF. DNA of the CDR3: TGTGCCAGCAGCTTTTTCCGGGGAGAGACCCAGTACTTC.

The J gene is TRBJ2-2, the V gene TRBV10-3; 14 bases agree with TRBD2. V was clipped by 5 bases and J by 1 base; unmatched bases: 9. The germline gives CDR1 ENHRY, CDR2 SYGVKD. The CDR3 has 19 residues. CDR3 residues: CAISTRGGLAGGNTGELFF. The CDR3 DNA reads as TGTGCCATCAGTACGCGCGGCGGACTAGCGGGGGGGAACACCGGGGAGCTGTTTTTT.

The chain uses TRBV28 and TRBJ1-5; D gene ambiguous. V lost 3 bases to trimming and J lost 7 bases, with 13 bases between them. Germline CDR1 reads MDHEN; CDR2 reads SYDVKM. CDR3 size: 14 residues. The CDR3 loop reads CASSFGEREQPQHF. As DNA, the CDR3 is TGTGCCAGCAGTTTTGGCGAGAGGGAACAGCCCCAGCATTTT.

This clone was seen a handful of times. J is TRBJ1-4 and V is TRBV7-9; tentative D call: TRBD1 (6 bases). Trimming took 4 bases from V and 8 from J, leaving 17 bases between them. The CDR3 totals 15 residues. Germline-derived CDR1 and CDR2 are SEHNR and FQNEAQ (reference sequence). The CDR3 DNA sequence: TGTGCCAGCAGCTCCCAAACAGGGTGGGGAGAAAAACTGTTTTTT. This translates into CASSSQTGWGEKLFF.

CDR3 in DNA: TGTGCCAGCAGCTCCCTGGGGACAGGGGTCGAAAAACTGTTTTTT. Protein sequence: CASSSLGTGVEKLFF. The chain has TRBV7-9 and TRBJ1-4; 10 bases agree with TRBD1. V gave up 4 bases and J gave up 8 bases; unmatched junction bases: 7. Germline CDR1 and CDR2: SEHNR and FQNEAQ (reference sequence). This CDR3 spans 15 amino acids. The complete variable domain, with remaining parts taken from reference TRBV7-9 and TRBJ1-4, reads DTGVSQNPRHKITKRGQNVTFRCDPISEHNRLYWYRQTLGQGPEFLTYFQNEAQLEKSRLLSDRFSAERPKGSFSTLEIQRTEQGDSAMYLCASSSLGTGVEKLFFGSGTQLSVL.